This T cell receptor beta chain was found in a study of PD-1 blockade in classical Hodgkin lymphoma. The CDR3 covers 12 residues. Looked up from germline, CDR1 is LGHNT and CDR2 is FRNRAP. The V end lost 6 bases, the J end lost 8 bases, and 13 bases lay between the germline ends. Findings and caveats of the study: Repertoire differences lack defined causes, possibly disease activity or prior therapy. Newly diagnosed and completely responding patients shared comparable baseline diversity.

Every one of the patients relapsed after autologous stem cell transplantation (brentuximab vedotin exposure was variable). Best response was recorded as complete response, partial response or progressive disease. Sequenced by immunoSEQ multiplex PCR; TCRdb stores in-frame clones only, minus some. The sample consists of 60,000 to 65,000 clones, around 88% of them appearing once. Turning to this clone: Its antigen is as yet unknown.

The origin of this receptor is a human donor with classical Hodgkin lymphoma. Sequencing used peripheral blood mononuclear cells (PBMCs), obtained at baseline. This chain connects TRBV12-5 to TRBJ1-1; the D gene is possibly TRBD1 (5 bases). The CDR3 region has the DNA TGTGCTAGTGGGGGAGGGGCAGGAGAAGCTTTCTTT. It specifies CASGGGAGEAFF.